The rows below give T cell receptor beta chains drawn from one sample of a study of cytomegalovirus exposure and HLA in healthy donors. Some clones are missing from TCRdb's copy, which holds only in-frame ones; the method was immunoSEQ multiplex PCR. The sample has 150,000 or so clones; over 75% are singletons. Source material: PBMCs. The origin of the receptors is a man aged 25 to 40 in good health and CMV-seropositive. Both conserved end residues are part of each CDR3. A D gene is named only where the DNA matches it firmly. Clone size appears in some rows only: once, few, many, or a class for an expanded clone.

d_gene: TRBD2
v_gene: TRBV5-1
abundance: NA
j_gene: TRBJ2-3
CDR3aa: CASSYELAEGTDTQYF
CDR3nt: TGCGCCAGCAGCTATGAACTAGCGGAGGGCACAGATACGCAGTATTTT

d_gene: NA
v_gene: TRBV28
abundance: NA
j_gene: TRBJ1-2
CDR3aa: CASTLRQLNYGYTF
CDR3nt: TGTGCCAGCACCCTCCGACAGCTCAACTATGGCTACACCTTC

d_gene: NA
v_gene: TRBV30
abundance: NA
j_gene: TRBJ2-5
CDR3aa: CAWNRQTQETQYF
CDR3nt: TGTGCCTGGAATCGACAGACTCAAGAGACCCAGTACTTC

d_gene: NA
v_gene: TRBV19
abundance: few
j_gene: TRBJ1-5
CDR3aa: CASSIAGISNQPQHF
CDR3nt: TGTGCCAGTAGTATAGCAGGAATTAGCAATCAGCCCCAGCATTTT

d_gene: TRBD1
v_gene: TRBV7-6
abundance: NA
j_gene: TRBJ2-7
CDR3aa: CASSTPGTEIYEQYF
CDR3nt: TGTGCCAGCAGCACACCCGGGACAGAGATTTACGAGCAGTACTTC

d_gene: NA
v_gene: TRBV27
abundance: NA
j_gene: TRBJ2-2
CDR3aa: CASGTTNTGGLFF
CDR3nt: TGTGCCAGCGGGACGACGAACACCGGGGGGCTGTTTTTT

d_gene: NA
v_gene: TRBV27
abundance: NA
j_gene: TRBJ1-6
CDR3aa: CASTQLGRQVSPLHF
CDR3nt: TGTGCCAGCACCCAACTAGGACGGCAGGTCTCACCCCTCCACTTT

d_gene: TRBD2
v_gene: TRBV27
abundance: NA
j_gene: TRBJ2-3
CDR3aa: CASSILRGGTDTQYF
CDR3nt: TGTGCCAGCAGTATATTACGGGGGGGCACAGATACGCAGTATTTT

d_gene: TRBD1
v_gene: TRBV7-9
abundance: NA
j_gene: TRBJ2-5
CDR3aa: CASSLVLGQGETQYF
CDR3nt: TGTGCCAGCAGCTTAGTCTTGGGACAGGGAGAGACCCAGTACTTC

d_gene: NA
v_gene: TRBV27
abundance: NA
j_gene: TRBJ2-5
CDR3aa: CASSYPGETQYF
CDR3nt: TGTGCCAGCAGTTACCCCGGAGAGACCCAGTACTTC

d_gene: NA
v_gene: TRBV7-8
abundance: NA
j_gene: TRBJ2-1
CDR3aa: CASSLRGLEQFF
CDR3nt: TGTGCCAGCAGCTTAAGGGGTTTGGAGCAGTTCTTC

d_gene: TRBD2
v_gene: TRBV27
abundance: NA
j_gene: TRBJ2-3
CDR3aa: CASSLGLAGLTDTQYF
CDR3nt: TGTGCCAGCAGCCTGGGACTAGCGGGCCTCACAGATACGCAGTATTTT

d_gene: TRBD1
v_gene: TRBV7-2
abundance: NA
j_gene: TRBJ1-6
CDR3aa: CASSLVGTGTSPLHF
CDR3nt: TGTGCCAGCAGCTTAGTGGGGACAGGGACGTCACCCCTCCACTTT

d_gene: NA
v_gene: TRBV28
abundance: NA
j_gene: TRBJ2-2
CDR3aa: CASSEAENTGELFF
CDR3nt: TGTGCCAGCAGCGAAGCGGAGAACACCGGGGAGCTGTTTTTT

d_gene: NA
v_gene: TRBV19
abundance: NA
j_gene: TRBJ1-1
CDR3aa: CASSIRGAGAEAFF
CDR3nt: TGTGCCAGTAGTATACGGGGGGCGGGCGCTGAAGCTTTCTTT

d_gene: NA
v_gene: TRBV6-1
abundance: NA
j_gene: TRBJ2-7
CDR3aa: CTSSDFAGLSYEQYF
CDR3nt: TGTACCAGCAGTGACTTCGCAGGGCTCTCCTACGAGCAGTACTTC

d_gene: NA
v_gene: TRBV6-1
abundance: NA
j_gene: TRBJ2-7
CDR3aa: CASSEHTTYEQYF
CDR3nt: TGTGCCAGCAGTGAACACACCACCTACGAGCAGTACTTC

d_gene: TRBD1
v_gene: TRBV5-4
abundance: NA
j_gene: TRBJ2-1
CDR3aa: CASSPRDRGTNEQFF
CDR3nt: TGTGCCAGCAGCCCCCGGGACAGGGGGACCAATGAGCAGTTCTTC

d_gene: NA
v_gene: TRBV28
abundance: NA
j_gene: TRBJ1-1
CDR3aa: CASSLPRGRRLTEAFF
CDR3nt: TGTGCCAGCAGTTTGCCTCGAGGGCGCAGGTTGACTGAAGCTTTCTTT

d_gene: TRBD1
v_gene: TRBV18
abundance: once
j_gene: TRBJ2-7
CDR3aa: CASSPRGQGAYEQYF
CDR3nt: TGTGCCAGCTCACCACGGGGACAGGGGGCCTACGAGCAGTACTTC

d_gene: TRBD1
v_gene: TRBV18
abundance: NA
j_gene: TRBJ1-6
CDR3aa: CASSPSTGVNSPLHF
CDR3nt: TGTGCCAGCTCACCATCTACAGGGGTTAATTCACCCCTCCACTTT

d_gene: NA
v_gene: TRBV28
abundance: NA
j_gene: TRBJ2-7
CDR3aa: CASSLPTAGKYEQYF
CDR3nt: TGTGCCAGCAGTTTACCAACGGCAGGGAAGTACGAGCAGTACTTC